This TCR beta chain was sequenced in a study of T cell responses to AZD1222 COVID-19 vaccine. Produced via immunoSEQ multiplex PCR; TCRdb's table is partial and in-frame only. The data show approximately 76,000 clones, more than 70% seen once. In germline, CDR1 is SNHLY, CDR2 FYNNEI. V dropped 7 bases and J dropped 2 bases, with 11 bases sitting between them. The CDR3 extends over 13 amino acids. The sequence was obtained from an adult in good health. The chain has TRBV2 and TRBJ2-5; a weak D match, TRBD1 (5 bases). The source was peripheral blood, collected on day 0 of AZD1222 vaccination. The CDR3 nucleotides are TGTGCCAGCACCGATACAGGTCAAGAGACCCAGTACTTC. Protein product: CASTDTGQETQYF. Looking up the rest from reference TRBV2 and TRBJ2-5 gives the full variable domain: EPEVTQTPSHQVTQMGQEVILRCVPISNHLYFYWYRQILGQKVEFLVSFYNNEISEKSEIFDDQFSVERPDGSNFTLKIRSTKLEDSAMYFCASTDTGQETQYFGPGTRLLVL.